The 6 T cell receptor beta chains in this list originate from one sample, sequenced in a study of low-dose radiotherapy and immunotherapy resistance in tumors. Time point denoted: after trial treatment. Treatment of the sample: LDRT plus nivolumab, ipilimumab, low-dose cyclophosphamide and aspirin (RACIN trial). TRAV- and TRBV-specific primers, spanning alpha and beta chains, primed first-strand cDNA. Amplification of TCRs used a constant-region primer and V-primer adapter for 15 to 25 PCR cycles. TCRdb called the reads again in MiXCR, with one record for every CDR3 protein. The repertoire consists of more than 70,000 distinct CDR3 sequences, with 20% occurring once and the leading ten covering around 13%. The starting material was PBMCs, obtained after low-dose radiotherapy plus immunotherapy. The receptors stem from a female donor with ovarian cancer.

The chain couples TRBV20-1 to TRBJ1-2, with TRBD1 identical over 12 bases. Germline V lookup: CDR1 DFQATT, CDR2 SNEGSKA (reference sequence). The CDR3 loop spans 17 amino acids. The junction had 16 bases not matched to a gene; V was cut back by 4 bases and J by 7 bases. The CDR3 sequence is CSATGTGGLMISSGYTF. The CDR3 region has the DNA TGCAGTGCTACTGGGACAGGGGGCCTCATGATATCCTCTGGCTACACCTTC.

This chain uses TRBV24-1 with TRBJ2-5; 8 bases align to TRBD1. Trimming at V came to 5 bases and at J to 5 bases, leaving 6 bases not matched to a gene. CDR3 size: 14 residues. Per germline, CDR1 KGHDR and CDR2 SFDVKD. CDR3 sequence: CATSGTGNKETQYF. DNA for the CDR3: TGTGCCACCAGTGGGACAGGGAATAAGGAGACCCAGTACTTC.

This chain connects TRBV3-1 to TRBJ1-4; a possible D gene is TRBD1 (5 bases). The germline V and J ends were trimmed by 1 base and 3 bases, with 15 bases remaining between them. Per germline, CDR1 LGHDT and CDR2 YNNKEL (reference sequence). The CDR3 covers 17 residues. Written as DNA, the CDR3 is TGTGCCAGCAGCCAAGTTCGGGGCAGGGATCCTAATGAAAAACTGTTTTTT. It translates to CASSQVRGRDPNEKLFF.

This clonotype has ten or more counts. J is TRBJ2-2 and V is TRBV6-2 or TRBV6-3, with D uncertain. This CDR3 region has 19 residues. V lost 6 bases and J lost 0, with 23 bases in between. Germline V CDR1 and CDR2: MNHEY, SVGEGT. The CDR3 sequence is CASSRHQVRPTTNTGELFF. DNA for the CDR3: TGTGCCAGCAGCCGCCACCAAGTCCGACCCACAACGAACACCGGGGAGCTGTTTTTT.

This clonotype was seen at least ten times. The chain uses TRBV24-1 and TRBJ1-2, with 8 bases identical to TRBD1. The CDR3 is 14 residues long. With 6 bases clipped from V and 6 bases from J, the junction kept 8 bases outside the gene matches. Germline V gene lookup returns CDR1 KGHDR and CDR2 SFDVKD. The CDR3 here is CATSSDRDGHGYTF. DNA of the CDR3: TGTGCCACCAGTTCGGACAGGGACGGGCATGGCTACACCTTC.

Turning to this clonotype: One end of the junction varies from germline; a read error may be responsible. The genes are TRBV20-1 and TRBJ1-1, with a tentative D call TRBD1 (6 bases). The germline V gene has CDR1 DFQATT and CDR2 SNEGSKA (reference sequence). The CDR3 covers 13 residues. For the CDR3, the DNA is TGCAGTGCCCAGGGCCCTCGGGACACTGCAGCTCTCTTT. Amino acids: CSAQGPRDTAALF.